Below, 16 T cell receptor beta chains from the same sample are listed, as sequenced in a study of OX40 agonist ivuxolimab in advanced cancers. Here immunoSEQ multiplex PCR was the method, and the copy in TCRdb shows in-frame clones only, minus some. Found here are about 83,000 clones, 85% of them singletons; the top ten hold 0.5% to 0.85%. Sample: CD4+ or CD8+ T cells sorted from blood, taken in a trial of the OX40 agonist ivuxolimab. These receptors were collected from an adult with an advanced solid tumor such as melanoma, head and neck, liver or kidney cancer.

This clone appeared a few times. The chain uses TRBV7-2 and TRBJ1-1; a weak D match, TRBD1 (5 bases). CDR1 and CDR2 (germline): SGHTA, FQGNSA. This CDR3 is built from 15 residues. Deletions cut 1 base from V and 0 bases from J, with 9 bases between. The CDR3 DNA reads TGTGCCAGCAGCTTAGGGGGGTCGGTGAACACTGAAGCTTTCTTT. Protein: CASSLGGSVNTEAFF. The entire variable domain, with the rest obtained from reference TRBV7-2 and TRBJ1-1, is as follows: GAGVSQSPSNKVTEKGKDVELRCDPISGHTALYWYRQSLGQGLEFLIYFQGNSAPDKSGLPSDRFSAERTGGSVSTLTIQRTQQEDSAVYLCASSLGGSVNTEAFFGQGTRLTVV.

This chain connects TRBV6-1 to TRBJ2-3, with D maybe TRBD2 (5 bases). Germline V lookup: CDR1 MNHNS, CDR2 SASEGT. This CDR3 region has 12 residues. The ends were cut back, 6 bases at V and 5 bases at J, with 9 bases in the middle. CDR3 nucleotides: TGTGCCAGCAGCCCGGCGGGAGATACGCAGTATTTT. Encoded protein: CASSPAGDTQYF.

The rearrangement links TRBV19 to TRBJ1-5; tentatively, D is TRBD1 (6 bases). Germline CDR1 is LNHDA and CDR2 is SQIVND (reference sequence). The CDR3 has 16 amino acids. The CDR3 protein is CVVRRGTKHSNQPQHF. The CDR3 DNA reads as TGTGTCGTACGGAGAGGGACAAAGCATAGCAATCAGCCCCAGCATTTT.

The chain employs TRBV18 and TRBJ2-1; weak D call: TRBD2 (6 bases). Trimming removed 0 bases from V and 6 bases from J, with 21 bases in between. CDR3 length equals 18 residues. Germline CDR1 is KGHSH and CDR2 is LQKENI. In nucleotides, the CDR3 is TGTGCCAGCTCACCACCTCAGGGATCGGGAGTTGTCCGCAATGAGCAGTTCTTC. As protein: CASSPPQGSGVVRNEQFF.

The CDR3 region has the DNA TGTGCCAGTATGGAGTGGTTCTCTGGGGCCAACGTCCTGACTTTC. Translating it yields CASMEWFSGANVLTF. The V call is TRBV19, the J call TRBJ2-6; D not resolved. V was pared by 7 bases and J by 0 bases, with 10 bases between. Per the germline V gene, CDR1 is LNHDA and CDR2 is SQIVND (reference sequence). The CDR3 runs 15 residues.

This sequence joins TRBV21-1 and TRBJ1-5. TRBV21-1 is shown as a pseudogene. CDR3 length equals 14 residues. The CDR3 DNA is TGTGCCAGCAGCAAACCGGGTCTTTATCAGCCCCAGCATTTT. It yields the protein CASSKPGLYQPQHF.

The CDR3 nucleotides read TGTGCCAGCAGCTCCACGACGGGTTTGGAGGAAAAACTGTTTTTT. Protein sequence: CASSSTTGLEEKLFF. The chain links TRBV7-2 to TRBJ1-4; D gene ambiguous. Germline assignment: CDR1 SGHTA and CDR2 FQGNSA. Trimming took 4 bases from V and 8 from J, leaving 17 bases between them. There are 15 residues in the CDR3.

This chain joins TRBV5-1 and TRBJ1-2; unclear D gene. CDR3 length: 15 amino acids. Germline V gene lookup returns CDR1 SGHRS and CDR2 YFSETQ. Trimming took 4 bases from V and 0 from J, leaving 13 bases between them. The CDR3 DNA follows: TGCGCCAGCAGCGATGTAAGTCGGGCTAACTATGGCTACACCTTC. As protein: CASSDVSRANYGYTF.

The chain recombines TRBV9 with TRBJ2-5; D is undetermined. V lost 0 bases and J 10 bases, leaving 16 bases between the germline ends. Germline lookup yields CDR1 SGDLS and CDR2 YYNGEE. There are 14 residues in the CDR3. The DNA of the CDR3 is TGTGCCAGCAGCGTAGACTCTGGGATCCAAGACCAGTACTTC. It is translated as CASSVDSGIQDQYF.

The chain is built from TRBV9 and TRBJ2-3; D may be TRBD2 (5 bases). The V gene's germline CDR1 is SGDLS and CDR2 YYNGEE. This CDR3 has 16 amino acids. Trimming took 0 bases from V and 0 from J, leaving 11 bases between them. DNA of the CDR3: TGTGCCAGCAGCGTAGGTCTAGCACAGAGCACAGATACGCAGTATTTT. Encoded protein: CASSVGLAQSTDTQYF.

V is TRBV15 and J is TRBJ2-1; 9 bases are shared with TRBD1. Germline V lookup: CDR1 LNHNV, CDR2 YYDKDF (reference sequence). The CDR3 is made up of 15 amino acids. With V trimmed by 5 bases and J by 3 bases, 5 bases remained unmatched. Here the CDR3 reads CATSWTTGGYNEQFF. The DNA of the CDR3 is TGTGCCACCAGCTGGACGACAGGGGGCTACAATGAGCAGTTCTTC.

The chain recombines TRBV4-3 with TRBJ1-5, with 7 bases identical to TRBD1. There are 14 residues in the CDR3. Germline-derived CDR1 and CDR2 are LGHNA and YSLEER. The J segment lost 7 bases and the V segment lost 1 base, leaving 4 bases of the junction unmatched. The chain's CDR3 is CASSQANRGQPQHF. CDR3 DNA sequence: TGCGCCAGCAGCCAAGCGAACAGGGGCCAGCCCCAGCATTTT.

Notes on this clone: One end of the junction is discordant with germline, which a read error may explain. The rearrangement joins TRBV7-9 to TRBJ2-7; TRBD1 or TRBD2 may be the D gene (5 bases each). Germline CDR1 and CDR2: SEHNR and FQNEAQ (reference sequence). This CDR3 is 14 amino acids long. CDR3 sequence reads: CASSFRGGSYGQYF. The CDR3 coding sequence is TGTGCCAGCAGCTTCCGGGGCGGATCCTACGGGCAGTACTTC.

The chain has TRBV5-1 and TRBJ2-2; possible D gene TRBD2, 5 bases. The CDR3 totals 16 residues. Between the trimmed V and J ends, which lost 1 base and 2 bases, there was a span of 12 bases. In germline, CDR1 is SGHRS, CDR2 YFSETQ. This chain's CDR3 is CASSLRTRSNTGELFF. The CDR3 DNA reads TGCGCCAGCAGCTTGAGAACTAGATCTAACACCGGGGAGCTGTTTTTT.

The chain is built from TRBV9 and TRBJ2-3; 9 bases match TRBD2. V was clipped by 1 base and J by 3 bases; unmatched bases: 6. This CDR3 is 16 amino acids long. Germline CDR1 and CDR2: SGDLS and YYNGEE. The DNA for the CDR3 is TGTGCCAGCAGCGTAATGGCGGGGGGGATTACAGATACGCAGTATTTT. It yields the protein CASSVMAGGITDTQYF.

The chain uses TRBV19 and TRBJ1-4; D gene unclear. The CDR3 contains 15 residues. The ends were cut back, 6 bases at V and 0 bases at J, with 11 bases in the middle. Looked up from germline, CDR1 is LNHDA and CDR2 is SQIVND (reference sequence). The CDR3 spells CASRITDATNEKLFF. CDR3 DNA sequence: TGTGCCAGTAGGATAACAGATGCAACTAATGAAAAACTGTTTTTT.